Listed below are T cell receptor beta chains from one sample, sequenced in a study of OX40 agonist ivuxolimab in advanced cancers. Some clones are missing from TCRdb's copy, which holds only in-frame ones; the method was immunoSEQ multiplex PCR. The sample includes 40,000 or so clones, roughly four fifths of them seen just once. The source material was CD4+ or CD8+ T cells sorted from blood, sampled in a trial of the OX40 agonist ivuxolimab. The receptors derive from an adult with an advanced solid tumor such as melanoma, head and neck, liver or kidney cancer. Each CDR3 is given with its conserved first and last residue. Each record gives: clone size, V gene, D gene, J gene, CDR3 protein, CDR3 DNA. D genes are given only for firm matches. Not all rows give a size; the values are once, few, many and, for expanded clones, a class.

abundance: NA; v_gene: TRBV5-1; d_gene: TRBD1; j_gene: TRBJ2-5; CDR3aa: CASSLRDRKSQETQYF; CDR3nt: TGCGCCAGCAGCCTCCGGGACAGGAAGTCACAAGAGACCCAGTACTTC
abundance: NA; v_gene: TRBV5-1; d_gene: NA; j_gene: TRBJ2-5; CDR3aa: CASSLALSIGQETQYF; CDR3nt: TGCGCCAGCAGCTTGGCGCTCTCAATTGGCCAAGAGACCCAGTACTTC
abundance: NA; v_gene: TRBV10-3; d_gene: TRBD2; j_gene: TRBJ2-1; CDR3aa: CAISDGLAGDLEFF; CDR3nt: TGTGCCATCAGTGATGGGCTAGCGGGAGACTTGGAGTTCTTC
abundance: NA; v_gene: TRBV30; d_gene: NA; j_gene: TRBJ2-3; CDR3aa: CAWTPADTQYF; CDR3nt: TGTGCCTGGACCCCAGCAGATACGCAGTATTTT
abundance: NA; v_gene: TRBV4-1; d_gene: NA; j_gene: TRBJ1-2; CDR3aa: CASSQDPGARPYGYTF; CDR3nt: TGCGCCAGCAGCCAAGACCCGGGGGCGAGACCGTATGGCTACACCTTC
abundance: NA; v_gene: TRBV9; d_gene: NA; j_gene: TRBJ2-1; CDR3aa: CASSVGQTGPPYNEQFF; CDR3nt: TGTGCCAGCAGCGTAGGTCAAACAGGGCCCCCCTACAATGAGCAGTTCTTC
abundance: NA; v_gene: TRBV19; d_gene: TRBD1; j_gene: TRBJ1-5; CDR3aa: CASSYRGQSNQPQHF; CDR3nt: TGTGCCAGTAGTTACAGGGGGCAAAGCAATCAGCCCCAGCATTTT
abundance: once; v_gene: TRBV9; d_gene: NA; j_gene: TRBJ2-5; CDR3aa: CASSVGWGPQETQYF; CDR3nt: TGTGCCAGCAGCGTAGGTTGGGGGCCGCAAGAGACCCAGTACTTC
abundance: NA; v_gene: TRBV11-2; d_gene: NA; j_gene: TRBJ1-1; CDR3aa: CASSLDPGGGRAFF; CDR3nt: TGTGCCAGCAGCTTAGACCCAGGTGGGGGAAGGGCTTTCTTT
abundance: once; v_gene: TRBV4-2; d_gene: NA; j_gene: TRBJ2-5; CDR3aa: CASSQVGDQETQYF; CDR3nt: TGTGCCAGCAGCCAAGTAGGGGACCAAGAGACCCAGTACTTC
abundance: NA; v_gene: TRBV5-1; d_gene: NA; j_gene: TRBJ1-2; CDR3aa: CASSFYRAMDYGYTF; CDR3nt: TGTGCCAGCAGCTTTTACCGGGCGATGGACTATGGCTACACCTTC
abundance: NA; v_gene: TRBV7-2; d_gene: TRBD2; j_gene: TRBJ2-1; CDR3aa: CASSRPSRGYNEQFF; CDR3nt: TGTGCCAGCAGCCGGCCTTCGCGGGGGTACAATGAGCAGTTCTTC
abundance: NA; v_gene: TRBV6-6; d_gene: NA; j_gene: TRBJ1-4; CDR3aa: CASSYPLGNEKLFF; CDR3nt: TGTGCCAGCAGTTATCCGCTGGGAAATGAAAAACTGTTTTTT
abundance: NA; v_gene: TRBV6-1; d_gene: NA; j_gene: TRBJ2-1; CDR3aa: CASSENYEQFF; CDR3nt: TGTGCCAGCAGTGAGAACTATGAGCAGTTCTTC
abundance: NA; v_gene: TRBV30; d_gene: NA; j_gene: TRBJ2-1; CDR3aa: CAWSPAPPHGDEQFF; CDR3nt: TGTGCCTGGAGTCCGGCCCCCCCCCATGGGGATGAGCAGTTCTTC
abundance: NA; v_gene: TRBV19; d_gene: NA; j_gene: TRBJ2-7; CDR3aa: CASSPGLSSYEQYF; CDR3nt: TGTGCCAGTAGCCCGGGACTGAGCTCCTACGAGCAGTACTTC
abundance: once; v_gene: TRBV7-9; d_gene: TRBD1; j_gene: TRBJ2-1; CDR3aa: CASSFWDRVYEQFF; CDR3nt: TGTGCCAGCAGCTTCTGGGACAGGGTCTATGAGCAGTTCTTC
abundance: NA; v_gene: TRBV11-2; d_gene: TRBD1; j_gene: TRBJ2-2; CDR3aa: CASSVDRGGYGELFF; CDR3nt: TGTGCCAGCAGCGTGGACAGGGGAGGATACGGGGAGCTGTTTTTT
abundance: NA; v_gene: TRBV30; d_gene: NA; j_gene: TRBJ2-1; CDR3aa: CAWATTPPHEQFF; CDR3nt: TGTGCCTGGGCAACGACCCCTCCCCATGAGCAGTTCTTC
abundance: NA; v_gene: TRBV28; d_gene: TRBD1; j_gene: TRBJ1-1; CDR3aa: CASSSPGGEKNTEAFF; CDR3nt: TGTGCCAGCAGTTCCCCAGGGGGCGAGAAGAACACTGAAGCTTTCTTT
abundance: NA; v_gene: TRBV28; d_gene: TRBD2; j_gene: TRBJ2-1; CDR3aa: CASSLSPSGRLYNEQFF; CDR3nt: TGTGCCAGCAGTCTATCCCCTAGCGGGAGGCTCTACAATGAGCAGTTCTTC
abundance: NA; v_gene: TRBV28; d_gene: NA; j_gene: TRBJ1-5; CDR3aa: CASSIGRGLMYDF; CDR3nt: TGTGCCAGCAGTATCGGACGAGGGCTAATGTATGATTTT
abundance: NA; v_gene: TRBV19; d_gene: TRBD1; j_gene: TRBJ2-1; CDR3aa: CASSQGQGAVDEQFF; CDR3nt: TGTGCCAGTAGCCAAGGACAGGGGGCTGTCGATGAGCAGTTCTTC
abundance: NA; v_gene: TRBV18; d_gene: TRBD1; j_gene: TRBJ2-5; CDR3aa: CASSDRTGRETQYF; CDR3nt: TGTGCCAGCTCGGATAGGACAGGGCGAGAGACCCAGTACTTC
abundance: few; v_gene: TRBV6-5; d_gene: TRBD1; j_gene: TRBJ2-1; CDR3aa: CASSKTGGQYNEQFF; CDR3nt: TGTGCCAGCAGTAAGACAGGGGGCCAGTACAATGAGCAGTTCTTC
abundance: NA; v_gene: TRBV15; d_gene: TRBD1; j_gene: TRBJ1-1; CDR3aa: CATSSGQGGEAFF; CDR3nt: TGTGCCACCAGCTCTGGACAGGGCGGCGAAGCTTTCTTT
abundance: NA; v_gene: TRBV6-6; d_gene: TRBD2; j_gene: TRBJ2-1; CDR3aa: CASSYSLAVNNEQFF; CDR3nt: TGTGCCAGCAGTTATTCGCTAGCGGTTAACAATGAGCAGTTCTTC
abundance: few; v_gene: TRBV7-8; d_gene: NA; j_gene: TRBJ1-3; CDR3aa: CASSPGRHSGNTIYF; CDR3nt: TGTGCCAGCAGCCCCGGACGGCACTCTGGAAACACCATATATTTT
abundance: NA; v_gene: TRBV28; d_gene: NA; j_gene: TRBJ2-3; CDR3aa: CASTSPPQGTDTQYF; CDR3nt: TGTGCCAGCACTTCCCCCCCTCAGGGTACAGATACGCAGTATTTT
abundance: NA; v_gene: TRBV30; d_gene: NA; j_gene: TRBJ2-4; CDR3aa: CAWSAEGEDKNIQYF; CDR3nt: TGTGCCTGGAGTGCGGAGGGAGAGGACAAAAACATTCAGTACTTC
abundance: NA; v_gene: TRBV29-1; d_gene: NA; j_gene: TRBJ1-2; CDR3aa: CSVEGPGLNYGYTF; CDR3nt: TGCAGCGTTGAAGGTCCAGGCCTTAACTATGGCTACACCTTC
abundance: few; v_gene: TRBV7-2; d_gene: TRBD1; j_gene: TRBJ2-3; CDR3aa: CASSLTGDRSDTQYF; CDR3nt: TGTGCCAGCAGCTTAACAGGGGACAGGTCAGATACGCAGTATTTT
abundance: few; v_gene: TRBV19; d_gene: NA; j_gene: TRBJ2-3; CDR3aa: CAISDYGGSTDTQYF; CDR3nt: TGTGCCATTTCCGACTACGGGGGAAGCACAGATACGCAGTATTTT
abundance: NA; v_gene: TRBV29-1; d_gene: NA; j_gene: TRBJ2-1; CDR3aa: CSVVWGTSYNEQFF; CDR3nt: TGCAGCGTTGTGTGGGGAACCTCCTACAATGAGCAGTTCTTC
abundance: few; v_gene: TRBV2; d_gene: NA; j_gene: TRBJ1-2; CDR3aa: CASNWQGYGYTF; CDR3nt: TGTGCCAGCAATTGGCAGGGCTATGGCTACACCTTC
abundance: NA; v_gene: TRBV18; d_gene: NA; j_gene: TRBJ2-7; CDR3aa: CASSELGYEQYF; CDR3nt: TGTGCCAGCTCAGAACTAGGCTACGAGCAGTACTTC
abundance: NA; v_gene: TRBV19; d_gene: TRBD2; j_gene: TRBJ2-2; CDR3aa: CASSMVAGGPYTGELFF; CDR3nt: TGTGCCAGTAGTATGGTGGCGGGAGGGCCTTACACCGGGGAGCTGTTTTTT
abundance: NA; v_gene: TRBV7-9; d_gene: TRBD2; j_gene: TRBJ2-5; CDR3aa: CASSSGLAGGETQYF; CDR3nt: TGTGCCAGCAGCTCGGGACTAGCGGGAGGAGAGACCCAGTACTTC
abundance: once; v_gene: TRBV11-3; d_gene: NA; j_gene: TRBJ2-5; CDR3aa: CASSLDGETQYF; CDR3nt: TGTGCCAGCAGCTTAGATGGAGAGACCCAGTACTTC
abundance: NA; v_gene: TRBV19; d_gene: NA; j_gene: TRBJ2-2; CDR3aa: CASSTGQGGTGELFF; CDR3nt: TGTGCCAGTAGTACGGGCCAGGGGGGCACCGGGGAGCTGTTTTTT
abundance: NA; v_gene: TRBV11-1; d_gene: NA; j_gene: TRBJ2-2; CDR3aa: CASSTQPPGHLYTGELFF; CDR3nt: TGTGCCAGCAGCACCCAGCCGCCGGGACACCTATACACCGGGGAGCTGTTTTTT